A selection of T cell receptor beta chains follows, all from one sample in a study of blood T cell repertoires in COVID-19. The repertoire was sequenced with immunoSEQ multiplex PCR; TCRdb's copy has only in-frame clones and lacks some. The sample shows over 130,000 clones, approximately 84% of them seen only once. Sequencing was carried out using peripheral blood. These receptors came from a human donor in a cohort sampled during active COVID-19. The CDR3 runs from the conserved cysteine through the conserved F or W. The order of the fields is CDR3 length, J gene, V gene, D gene, clone size, CDR3 DNA, CDR3 protein. A D gene is named only where the DNA matches it firmly. Rows give clone size only sometimes, using once, few, many, or a class for an expanded clone.

15 TRBJ1-2 TRBV19 TRBD1 - TGTGCCAGTAGCCCAGCGGACAGGGCAGTCTATGGCTACACCTTC CASSPADRAVYGYTF
14 TRBJ2-5 TRBV6-5 - - TGTGCCAGCAGCCCGAGGCCCTACCAAGAGACCCAGTACTTC CASSPRPYQETQYF
13 TRBJ2-3 TRBV5-4 TRBD2 - TGTGCCAGCAGCCTAGCGGGGCGAGATACGCAGTATTTT CASSLAGRDTQYF
14 TRBJ2-7 TRBV18 TRBD1 - TGTGCCAGCTCACCTGAGACAGGGAAGGGCGAGCAGTACTTC CASSPETGKGEQYF
10 TRBJ1-1 TRBV20-1 - - TGCAGTGCTTTAGACACTGAAGCTTTCTTT CSALDTEAFF
13 TRBJ2-7 TRBV9 - - TGTGCCAGCAGCGTCTCAGGGGAGAACGAGCAGTACTTC CASSVSGENEQYF
16 TRBJ2-3 TRBV9 TRBD2 - TGTGCCAGCAGCCCTCGCGGATTTGTGGGGACTAGTCACTTAGATTTT CASSPRGFVGTSHLDF
12 TRBJ2-1 TRBV7-9 - - TGTGCCAGTGCGGCGGGTTACAATGAGCAGTTCTTC CASAAGYNEQFF
16 TRBJ1-2 TRBV7-3 - once TGTGCCAGCAGCTTAGATTCTCCGGGACACCTTTATGGCTACACCTTC CASSLDSPGHLYGYTF
15 TRBJ1-4 TRBV3-1/TRBV3-2 - - TGTGCCAGCAGCCTAATAGGACAACCTAATGAAAAACTGTTTTTT CASSLIGQPNEKLFF
14 TRBJ1-5 TRBV2 - - TGTGCCAGCAGCCAGGACAGCCGCAATCAGCCCCAGCATTTT CASSQDSRNQPQHF
13 TRBJ1-5 TRBV6-5 - - TGTGCCAGCAAGCAGGCGAGCAATCAGCCCCAGCATTTT CASKQASNQPQHF
14 TRBJ1-1 TRBV28 TRBD1 - TGTGCCAGCAGTCCCCGGGACAGGGGGCGAGTAGCTTTCTTT CASSPRDRGRVAFF
16 TRBJ2-2 TRBV3-1/TRBV3-2 TRBD1 - TGTGCCAGCAGCCCCCGGGACAGGGGGCGGATCGGGGAGCTGTTTTTT CASSPRDRGRIGELFF
13 TRBJ2-5 TRBV28 TRBD1 once TGTGCCAGCAGGGGAACGACAGGGTTGGGCCAGTACTTC CASRGTTGLGQYF
15 TRBJ2-7 TRBV4-1 TRBD1 - TGCGCCAGCAGCCCCGGGACAGGCAGCTCCTACGAGCAGTACTTC CASSPGTGSSYEQYF
11 TRBJ2-7 TRBV7-9 TRBD1 once TGTTCCGGACAGGGCTCCTACGAGCAGTACTTC CSGQGSYEQYF
15 TRBJ2-7 TRBV10-2 TRBD1 - TGCGCCAGCAGTCTCCGGGACAGGGACAGCCACGAGCAGTACTTC CASSLRDRDSHEQYF
12 TRBJ2-7 TRBV5-1 - once TGCGCCAGCAGCTTTAGTTCCTACGAGCAGTACTTC CASSFSSYEQYF
14 TRBJ2-7 TRBV7-9 - - TGTGCCAGCAGCTTATCAGGACAGTCATACGAGCAGTACTTC CASSLSGQSYEQYF
14 TRBJ1-5 TRBV2 TRBD1 few TGTGCCAGCAGGGGGACAGGGGAAGGACAGCCCCAGCATTTT CASRGTGEGQPQHF
15 TRBJ2-2 TRBV5-8 - few TGTGCCAGCAGCTTTCAGGGGCCGAACACCGGGGAGCTGTTTTTT CASSFQGPNTGELFF
13 TRBJ2-3 TRBV5-5 - - TGTGCCAGCAGCCAGGAATTTACAGATACGCAGTATTTT CASSQEFTDTQYF
13 TRBJ1-2 TRBV29-1 - - TGCAGCGTTGAAGGGGCCGGCCTCTATGGCTACACCTTC CSVEGAGLYGYTF
17 TRBJ1-6 TRBV27 - - TGTGCCAGCCGGGAACAGGGTCTCGGCTCGGGCGGATCACCCCTCCACTTT CASREQGLGSGGSPLHF
16 TRBJ2-3 TRBV4-1 TRBD1 - TGCGCCAGCAGCCAAGAAGACAGGGGGCGGACAGATACGCAGTATTTT CASSQEDRGRTDTQYF
16 TRBJ2-2 TRBV18 - - TGTGCCAGCTCACCAGGGAGGCGGGTAGTCACCGGGGAGCTGTTTTTT CASSPGRRVVTGELFF
12 TRBJ2-7 TRBV6-5 - - TGTGCCAGCAGTTATGGGGGGAACGAGCAGTACTTC CASSYGGNEQYF
13 TRBJ1-1 TRBV6-4 - - TGTGCCAGCAGTGCACAGCCGAACACTGAAGCTTTCTTT CASSAQPNTEAFF
18 TRBJ2-5 TRBV5-6 TRBD2 - TGTGCCAGCTCCGCTTGGCTAGCGGGGGGGGTTGGCCAAGAGACCCAGTACTTC CASSAWLAGGVGQETQYF